Each of the 25 T cell receptor beta chains below was sequenced from the same sample in a study of blood T cell repertoires in COVID-19. Profiling relied on immunoSEQ multiplex PCR, and the TCRdb table lists in-frame clones only, not all of them. The data hold 150,000 to 200,000 clones, with around 90% observed a single time. The sequenced material came from peripheral blood. Receptor source: a man aged 55 to 70 with active or convalescent COVID-19.

The chain carries TRBV19 and TRBJ2-1, with D perhaps matching TRBD1 (5 bases). V shed 4 bases and J shed 2 bases, with 12 bases lying between them. This CDR3 has 15 residues. Germline CDR1 reads LNHDA; CDR2 reads SQIVND (reference sequence). The chain's CDR3 is CASSKPAGTYNEQFF. The CDR3 nucleotides read TGTGCCAGTAGTAAACCGGCAGGGACCTACAATGAGCAGTTCTTC.

The J gene is TRBJ2-3, the V gene TRBV4-2, with 16 bases aligning to TRBD2. CDR3 length: 19 amino acids. Germline lookup yields CDR1 LGHNA and CDR2 YNFKEQ. Trimming at V came to 4 bases and at J to 1 base, leaving 8 bases not matched to a gene. The CDR3 coding sequence is TGTGCCAGCAGCCGGGGGACTAGCGGGGGGGCAGGCGGCACAGATACGCAGTATTTT. It codes for CASSRGTSGGAGGTDTQYF.

The chain recombines TRBV6-5 with TRBJ2-5; D is undetermined. Germline CDR1 is MNHEY and CDR2 is SVGAGI. V was pared by 1 base and J by 2 bases, with 5 bases between. This CDR3 spans 13 amino acids. This chain's CDR3 is CASSYLSQETQYF. In nucleotides, the CDR3 is TGTGCCAGCAGTTACTTGTCGCAAGAGACCCAGTACTTC.

The chain couples TRBV7-2 to TRBJ1-5, with no clear D. The CDR3 runs to 17 residues. Germline CDR1 and CDR2: SGHTA and FQGNSA. The V and J ends lost 2 bases and 7 bases respectively, with 21 bases between them. The CDR3 nucleotides read TGTGCCAGCAGCTTAATGACCTTGAGGGCTTCCAACCAGCCCCAGCATTTT. Amino acids: CASSLMTLRASNQPQHF. Full variable domain (outside the CDR3, taken from reference TRBV7-2 and TRBJ1-5): GAGVSQSPSNKVTEKGKDVELRCDPISGHTALYWYRQSLGQGLEFLIYFQGNSAPDKSGLPSDRFSAERTGGSVSTLTIQRTQQEDSAVYLCASSLMTLRASNQPQHFGDGTRLSIL.

The rearrangement links TRBV10-2 to TRBJ1-5, with a weak D call TRBD1 (6 bases). V was clipped by 9 bases and J by 0 bases, with 18 bases between them. The germline V gene encodes CDR1 WSHSY and CDR2 SAAADI. The CDR3 consists of 16 residues. The CDR3 sequence: CARARRQGHSNQPQHF. CDR3 sequence (DNA): TGCGCCAGGGCGAGGCGGCAGGGACATAGCAATCAGCCCCAGCATTTT.

The chain uses TRBV6-5 and TRBJ2-7, with 11 positions matching TRBD2. Losses at the gene ends were 7 bases for V and 7 bases for J; bases not matched to a gene: 12. The CDR3 totals 15 residues. Germline V gene lookup returns CDR1 MNHEY and CDR2 SVGAGI. CDR3 sequence: CASIKIAGGPEEQYF. DNA for the CDR3: TGTGCCAGCATAAAAATAGCGGGAGGGCCGGAAGAGCAGTACTTC.

The chain joins TRBV6-5 to TRBJ1-2; TRBD1 matches 10 bases. Germline CDR1 MNHEY, CDR2 SVGAGI. With 5 bases clipped from V and 7 bases from J, the junction kept 4 bases outside the gene matches. The CDR3 consists of 13 residues. CDR3 sequence: CASSKGQGLGYTF. The CDR3 region has the DNA TGTGCCAGCAGTAAGGGACAGGGGCTTGGCTACACCTTC.

This chain uses TRBV19 with TRBJ2-2, with TRBD1 matching over 9 bases. The CDR3 loop spans 14 amino acids. With 7 bases clipped from V and 5 bases from J, the junction kept 5 bases outside the gene matches. CDR1 is LNHDA and CDR2 is SQIVND in the germline V gene (reference sequence). The CDR3, as DNA: TGTGCCAGTAAGCGGGACAGGGCTACCGGGGAGCTGTTTTTT. Protein product: CASKRDRATGELFF.

The rearrangement uses TRBV5-6 and TRBJ2-5, with no clear D. Germline values: CDR1 SGHDT, CDR2 YYEEEE. This CDR3 has 13 amino acids. With 1 base removed from V and 5 bases from J, the gap between germline ends came to 9 bases. The CDR3 here is CASSLIRVETQYF. The CDR3 DNA follows: TGTGCCAGCAGCTTGATTCGGGTGGAGACCCAGTACTTC. The variable domain in full, with the rest retrieved from reference TRBV5-6 and TRBJ2-5, is DAGVTQSPTHLIKTRGQQVTLRCSPKSGHDTVSWYQQALGQGPQFIFQYYEEEERQRGNFPDRFSGHQFPNYSSELNVNALLLGDSALYLCASSLIRVETQYFGPGTRLLVL.

This chain connects TRBV19 to TRBJ2-3, with 7 bases that match TRBD1. Trimming removed 6 bases from V and 1 base from J; junction bases left unmatched: 10. This CDR3 has 16 residues. Germline V gene sequence: CDR1 LNHDA, CDR2 SQIVND (reference sequence). The CDR3 nucleotides read TGTGCCAGTAGAAGACACAGGGGAATGGGCACAGATACGCAGTATTTT. This encodes CASRRHRGMGTDTQYF.

The gene calls are TRBV5-1 and TRBJ2-4, with D unclear. CDR3 length equals 15 residues. From germline, CDR1 is SGHRS and CDR2 YFSETQ. The V end was cut by 6 bases, the J end by 5 bases, with 18 bases between. CDR3 sequence: CASKLTGTAENIQYF. CDR3 in DNA: TGCGCCAGCAAATTGACCGGAACTGCGGAAAACATTCAGTACTTC.

The V gene is TRBV11-2, the J gene TRBJ1-5; TRBD1 might be the D (5 bases). The V gene's germline CDR1 is SGHAT and CDR2 FQNNGV. CDR3 size: 15 residues. Trimming removed 5 bases at V and 0 bases at J, with 11 bases between. In nucleotides, the CDR3 is TGTGCCAGCAGCGCCGACAGAGATAGCAATCAGCCCCAGCATTTT. This sequence encodes CASSADRDSNQPQHF. The full variable domain, in which reference TRBV11-2 and TRBJ1-5 provide the parts outside the CDR3, is EAGVAQSPRYKIIEKRQSVAFWCNPISGHATLYWYQQILGQGPKLLIQFQNNGVVDDSQLPKDRFSAERLKGVDSTLKIQPAKLEDSAVYLCASSADRDSNQPQHFGDGTRLSIL.

The V call is TRBV4-1, the J call TRBJ2-2; possible D gene TRBD2, 6 bases. Trimming removed 5 bases from V and 0 bases from J, with 13 bases in between. CDR1 MGHRA and CDR2 YSYEKL come from the germline V gene. The CDR3 is 16 residues long. CDR3 amino acids: CASSNPAGPNTGELFF. CDR3 bases: TGCGCCAGCAGCAACCCTGCGGGACCGAACACCGGGGAGCTGTTTTTT.

The DNA for the CDR3 is TGCGCCAGCCAACTCGCGGATACGCAGTATTTT. Translated: CASQLADTQYF. The genes are TRBV5-1 and TRBJ2-3; no firm D call. This CDR3 region has 11 residues. The ends were cut back, 7 bases at V and 6 bases at J, with 9 bases in the middle. Germline values: CDR1 SGHRS, CDR2 YFSETQ.

The chain links TRBV6-5 to TRBJ2-7, with a possible D match to TRBD1 (5 bases). Per germline, CDR1 MNHEY and CDR2 SVGAGI. The CDR3 has 14 amino acids. V lost 2 bases and J lost 3, with 11 bases in between. The CDR3 loop reads CASSYHRFSYEQYF. For the CDR3, the DNA is TGTGCCAGCAGTTACCACAGGTTCAGCTACGAGCAGTACTTC.

The J gene is TRBJ2-1, the V gene TRBV6-5; D remains unclear. V was cut by 0 bases and J by 6 bases, with 12 bases left in between. Per the germline V gene, CDR1 is MNHEY and CDR2 is SVGAGI. The CDR3 sequence is 15 residues long. The CDR3 loop is CASSYSVTRSNEQFF. The CDR3 DNA reads TGTGCCAGCAGTTACTCGGTGACAAGAAGCAATGAGCAGTTCTTC.

The V and J genes are TRBV28 and TRBJ1-4, with TRBD1 identical over 8 bases. V trimming: 7 bases; J trimming: 6 bases; junction bases outside the gene matches: 16. The CDR3 is 17 amino acids. From germline, CDR1 is MDHEN and CDR2 SYDVKM. CDR3 sequence reads: CASTARGTGFRDEKLFF. For the CDR3, the DNA is TGTGCCAGCACCGCCAGAGGGACAGGTTTTCGGGATGAAAAACTGTTTTTT.

The chain links TRBV5-1 to TRBJ2-7, with TRBD1 matching 7 bases. Looked up from germline, CDR1 is SGHRS and CDR2 is YFSETQ. The ends lost 5 bases at V and 1 base at J; junction bases unmatched: 9. This CDR3 has 15 residues. CDR3 sequence: CASRLGQVGSYEQYF. As DNA, the CDR3 is TGCGCCAGCAGACTTGGACAGGTCGGATCCTACGAGCAGTACTTC.

The rearrangement links TRBV3-1 (or the pseudogene TRBV3-2) to TRBJ1-4; possible D gene TRBD1, 6 bases. Germline V gene data show CDR1 as LGHDT and CDR2 as YNNKEL (reference sequence). The CDR3 runs 19 residues. V lost 2 bases and J 0 bases, leaving 19 bases between the germline ends. CDR3 bases: TGTGCCAGCAGCCAACCGACGCGGACAGTCCTCACAACTAATGAAAAACTGTTTTTT. It codes for CASSQPTRTVLTTNEKLFF.

This clone was seen only once. The V and J genes are TRBV19 and TRBJ2-1, with 8 bases lining up with TRBD2. The CDR3 sequence is 18 residues long. Germline-derived CDR1 and CDR2 are LNHDA and SQIVND (reference sequence). The trim removed 4 bases at V and 0 bases at J, leaving 11 bases unmatched. The CDR3 DNA reads as TGTGCCAGTAGTACCCGAAGACTAGCGTCTAGCTCCTACAATGAGCAGTTCTTC. Translation gives CASSTRRLASSSYNEQFF.

This chain connects TRBV19 to TRBJ2-2; D call uncertain. Trimming took off 8 bases at V and 2 bases at J, with 9 bases between the two ends. The CDR3 is 13 amino acids. Germline loops: CDR1 LNHDA, CDR2 SQIVND (reference sequence). CDR3 protein: CASGPFNTGELFF. The CDR3, as DNA: TGTGCCAGTGGGCCCTTTAACACCGGGGAGCTGTTTTTT. The full variable domain, its missing parts supplied by reference TRBV19 and TRBJ2-2, is DGGITQSPKYLFRKEGQNVTLSCEQNLNHDAMYWYRQDPGQGLRLIYYSQIVNDFQKGDIAEGYSVSREKKESFPLTVTSAQKNPTAFYLCASGPFNTGELFFGEGSRLTVL.

The V call is TRBV19, the J call TRBJ1-5; perhaps TRBD1 as D (6 bases). The germline V gene encodes CDR1 LNHDA and CDR2 SQIVND (reference sequence). The ends were cut back, 7 bases at V and 0 bases at J, with 13 bases in the middle. The CDR3 loop spans 15 amino acids. The CDR3 loop is CASMGMGASNQPQHF. CDR3 DNA: TGTGCCAGTATGGGCATGGGGGCTAGCAATCAGCCCCAGCATTTT.

The chain is built from TRBV5-5 and TRBJ2-2; 8 bases are shared with TRBD1. Looked up from germline, CDR1 is SGHKS and CDR2 is YYEKEE (reference sequence). After removal of 4 bases from V and 6 bases from J, the junction contained 8 bases not matched to a gene. The CDR3 sequence is 15 residues long. CDR3 region: CASSVPRQGPGELFF. CDR3 in DNA: TGTGCCAGCAGCGTTCCGAGACAGGGGCCCGGGGAGCTGTTTTTT.

The chain joins TRBV4-1 to TRBJ2-6; D remains ambiguous. Germline V lookup: CDR1 MGHRA, CDR2 YSYEKL. The CDR3 consists of 19 residues. The V end lost 2 bases, the J end lost 0 bases, and 17 bases lay between the germline ends. DNA of the CDR3: TGCGCCAGCAGCCAACGAGAGGCCAGAATGATCTCTGGGGCCAACGTCCTGACTTTC. This codes for CASSQREARMISGANVLTF.

This sequence joins TRBV11-3 and TRBJ1-1; D may be TRBD1 (5 bases). V was clipped by 5 bases and J by 7 bases, with 14 bases between them. Germline CDR1 and CDR2: SGHNT and YENEEA. This CDR3 has 13 amino acids. The CDR3 region has the DNA TGTGCCAGCAGCATTGGACATCCCTTTGAAGCTTTCTTT. Translated, it gives CASSIGHPFEAFF.